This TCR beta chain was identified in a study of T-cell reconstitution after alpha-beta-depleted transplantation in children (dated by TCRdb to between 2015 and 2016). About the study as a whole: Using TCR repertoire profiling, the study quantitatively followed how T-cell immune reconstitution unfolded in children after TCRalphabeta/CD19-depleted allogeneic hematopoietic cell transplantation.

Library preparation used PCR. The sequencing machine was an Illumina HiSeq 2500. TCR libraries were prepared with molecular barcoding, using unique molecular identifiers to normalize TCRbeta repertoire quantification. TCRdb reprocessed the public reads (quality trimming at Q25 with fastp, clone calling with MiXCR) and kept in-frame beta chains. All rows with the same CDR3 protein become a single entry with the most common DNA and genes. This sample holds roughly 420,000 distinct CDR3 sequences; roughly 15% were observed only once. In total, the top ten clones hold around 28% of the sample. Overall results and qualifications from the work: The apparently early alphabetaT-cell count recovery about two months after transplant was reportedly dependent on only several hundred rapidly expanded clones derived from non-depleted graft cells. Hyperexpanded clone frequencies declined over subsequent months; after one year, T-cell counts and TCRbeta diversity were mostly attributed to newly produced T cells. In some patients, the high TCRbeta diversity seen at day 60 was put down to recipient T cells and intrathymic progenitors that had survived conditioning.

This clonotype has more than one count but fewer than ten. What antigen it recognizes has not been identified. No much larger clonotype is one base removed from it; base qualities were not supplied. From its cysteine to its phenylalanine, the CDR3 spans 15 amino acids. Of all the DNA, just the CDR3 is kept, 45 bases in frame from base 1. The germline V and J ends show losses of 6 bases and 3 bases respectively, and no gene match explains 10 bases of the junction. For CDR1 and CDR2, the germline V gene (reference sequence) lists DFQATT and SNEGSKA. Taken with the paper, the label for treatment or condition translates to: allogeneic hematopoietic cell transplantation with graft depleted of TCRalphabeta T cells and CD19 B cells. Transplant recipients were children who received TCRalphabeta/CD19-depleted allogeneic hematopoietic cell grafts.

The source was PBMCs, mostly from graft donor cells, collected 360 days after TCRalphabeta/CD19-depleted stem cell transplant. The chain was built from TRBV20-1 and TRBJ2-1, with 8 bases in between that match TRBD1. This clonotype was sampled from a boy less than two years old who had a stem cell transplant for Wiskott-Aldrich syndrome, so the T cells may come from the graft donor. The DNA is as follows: TGCAGTGCCATAACCGCAGGGGGCTACTACAATGAGCAGTTCTTC. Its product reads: CSAITAGGYYNEQFF.